One and the same sample provided the 26 T cell receptor beta chains below, sequenced in a study of blood T cell repertoires in COVID-19. TCRdb's copy holds only in-frame clones and misses some; the assay was immunoSEQ multiplex PCR. The sample has approximately 350,000 clones; about 90% are singletons. What was sequenced was peripheral blood. The receptors were sampled from a woman aged 18-29 years who had recovered from COVID-19.

The chain joins TRBV27 to TRBJ2-5; 9 bases align to TRBD2. The ends lost 5 bases at V and 1 base at J; junction bases unmatched: 2. The CDR3 has 14 amino acids. CDR1 and CDR2 (germline): MNHEY, SMNVEV (reference sequence). The DNA of the CDR3 is TGTGCCAGCAGTGTGACTAGCGGCCAAGAGACCCAGTACTTC. It yields the protein CASSVTSGQETQYF.

J is TRBJ1-1 and V is TRBV29-1, with no clear D. Germline-derived CDR1 and CDR2 are SQVTM and ANQGSEA. Trimming took off 6 bases at V and 5 bases at J, with 19 bases between the two ends. The CDR3 spans 14 residues. CDR3 loop: CSVPHPQRGTEAFF. The CDR3 nucleotides are TGCAGCGTCCCTCATCCCCAGCGGGGTACTGAAGCTTTCTTT.

The count of this clone is one. This chain joins TRBV4-3 and TRBJ2-1; 9 bases map to TRBD2. This CDR3 is 18 amino acids long. Trimming took 1 base from V and 3 from J; bases not matched to a gene: 10. Germline V gives CDR1 LGHNA, CDR2 YSLEER. DNA for the CDR3: TGCGCCAGCAGCCAAGTTTCAGGAGCGGGAGGCCTCTACAATGAGCAGTTCTTC. Translation gives CASSQVSGAGGLYNEQFF.

In DNA form, the CDR3 reads TGTGCCAGTACTCCGGGAGACTTAAAAAATGAAAAACTGTTTTTT. Translated: CASTPGDLKNEKLFF. The chain combines TRBV19 with TRBJ1-4, with no clear D. The CDR3 length is 15 residues. Germline V CDR1 and CDR2: LNHDA, SQIVND (reference sequence). Between the trimmed V and J ends, which lost 7 bases and 5 bases, there was a span of 17 bases.

The rearrangement uses TRBV12-5 and TRBJ2-1, with 13 bases fitting TRBD2. The V gene's germline CDR1 is LGHNT and CDR2 FRNRAP. The CDR3 spans 13 residues. V shed 6 bases and J 12 bases; nucleotides not matched to a gene: 5. CDR3 protein: CASGELAGGRQFF. The DNA for the CDR3 is TGTGCTAGTGGGGAACTAGCGGGAGGGCGGCAGTTCTTC.

The V and J genes are TRBV29-1 and TRBJ2-3, with TRBD2 identical over 9 bases. Trimming took 6 bases from V and 3 from J; bases not matched to a gene: 10. This CDR3 region has 15 residues. Germline V gene lookup returns CDR1 SQVTM and CDR2 ANQGSEA. The CDR3 coding sequence is TGCAGCGTCTCGATCGTAGCGGGAGTTACAGATACGCAGTATTTT. Its protein product is CSVSIVAGVTDTQYF.

The rearrangement joins TRBV5-4 to TRBJ1-2; D is perhaps TRBD1 (6 bases). Germline CDR1 SGHNT, CDR2 YYREEE (reference sequence). The CDR3 is 15 residues long. V dropped 0 bases and J dropped 0 bases, with 9 bases sitting between them. As DNA, the CDR3 is TGTGCCAGCAGCTTGGGCAGGACAGCTAACTATGGCTACACCTTC. It yields the protein CASSLGRTANYGYTF.

This CDR3 reads CASTLGLAHNEQFF. For the CDR3, the DNA is TGTGCCAGTACCCTGGGACTAGCGCACAATGAGCAGTTCTTC. J is TRBJ2-1 and V is TRBV19, with TRBD2 matching 10 bases. Germline-derived CDR1 and CDR2 are LNHDA and SQIVND (reference sequence). The CDR3 length is 14 residues. V lost 7 bases to trimming and J lost 5 bases; unmatched junction nucleotides: 5.

The rearrangement links TRBV6-5 to TRBJ1-1; D is uncertain. This CDR3 comprises 11 residues. V dropped 9 bases and J dropped 4 bases, with 9 bases sitting between them. The germline CDR1 and CDR2 sequences are MNHEY and SVGAGI. This CDR3 is CASIGITEAFF. The CDR3, as DNA: TGTGCCAGTATCGGGATCACTGAAGCTTTCTTT.

The V gene is TRBV7-8, the J gene TRBJ2-1; D unclear. Trimming shortened V by 0 bases and J by 4 bases, and 7 bases separated the two germline ends. The CDR3 is 14 amino acids. Germline CDR1 reads SGHVS; CDR2 reads FQNEAQ. CDR3 sequence: CASSLASRYNEQFF. The CDR3 coding sequence is TGTGCCAGCAGCTTAGCGAGTCGGTACAATGAGCAGTTCTTC.

The V gene is TRBV7-8, the J gene TRBJ2-3; TRBD2 matches at 9 bases. This CDR3 has 17 amino acids. V lost 0 bases and J lost 4; bases outside the gene matches: 8. Germline assignment: CDR1 SGHVS and CDR2 FQNEAQ. CDR3 sequence reads: CASSLALLAGASDTQYF. The CDR3 bases are TGTGCCAGCAGCTTAGCGCTGTTAGCGGGAGCGTCAGATACGCAGTATTTT.

The rearrangement links TRBV7-2 to TRBJ2-2; possibly TRBD2 for D (6 bases). Germline V gives CDR1 SGHTA, CDR2 FQGNSA. CDR3 length: 18 amino acids. V was clipped by 11 bases and J by 2 bases, with 27 bases between them. CDR3: CAAGLRAGKVVNTGELFF. For the CDR3, the DNA is TGTGCCGCGGGACTTAGGGCAGGGAAGGTCGTTAACACCGGGGAGCTGTTTTTT.

V and J are TRBV14 and TRBJ1-6; D might be TRBD1 (5 bases). Germline V gives CDR1 SGHDN, CDR2 FVKESK. V gave up 1 base and J gave up 9 bases, with 10 bases separating them. CDR3 size: 14 residues. CDR3 coding DNA: TGTGCCAGCAGCCAAGTCCGCGGGGGTTCACCCCTCCACTTT. It encodes CASSQVRGGSPLHF. The whole variable domain, filled in from reference TRBV14 and TRBJ1-6, reads EAGVTQFPSHSVIEKGQTVTLRCDPISGHDNLYWYRRVMGKEIKFLLHFVKESKQDESGMPNNRFLAERTGGTYSTLKVQPAELEDSGVYFCASSQVRGGSPLHFGNGTRLTVT.

The chain couples TRBV19 to TRBJ1-4; unclear D gene. Germline CDR1 and CDR2: LNHDA and SQIVND (reference sequence). CDR3 length: 10 residues. CDR3 nucleotide sequence: TGTACGTCCGGCGGGGAAAAACTGTTTTTT. The encoded protein is CTSGGEKLFF.

The chain couples TRBV7-9 to TRBJ1-1, with D unclear. Germline lookup yields CDR1 SEHNR and CDR2 FQNEAQ (reference sequence). With 5 bases removed from V and 4 bases from J, the gap between germline ends came to 11 bases. This CDR3 region has 13 residues. The CDR3 nucleotides are TGTGCCAGCAGCCGTGAGGGAGGCACTGAAGCTTTCTTT. It codes for CASSREGGTEAFF.

CDR3 in DNA: TGTGCCAGCACGGGGACAGGGGACACAGATACGCAGTATTTT. Protein product: CASTGTGDTDTQYF. This chain joins TRBV7-9 and TRBJ2-3, with TRBD1 matching over 10 bases. V lost 7 bases to trimming and J lost 2 bases; unmatched junction nucleotides: 3. This CDR3 contains 14 residues. Germline CDR1 and CDR2: SEHNR and FQNEAQ (reference sequence).

The chain employs TRBV5-1 and TRBJ2-5, with D possibly TRBD2 on 6 matching bases. CDR1 SGHRS and CDR2 YFSETQ come from the germline V gene. Deletions cut 4 bases from V and 5 bases from J, with 18 bases between. The CDR3 runs to 15 residues. The CDR3 reads CASSPSGGPTETQYF. CDR3 in DNA: TGCGCCAGCAGCCCGTCCGGGGGACCTACGGAGACCCAGTACTTC. Together with reference TRBV5-1 and TRBJ2-5, the CDR3 gives the full variable domain: KAGVTQTPRYLIKTRGQQVTLSCSPISGHRSVSWYQQTPGQGLQFLFEYFSETQRNKGNFPGRFSGRQFSNSRSEMNVSTLELGDSALYLCASSPSGGPTETQYFGPGTRLLVL.

This chain links TRBV18 with TRBJ2-1; 7 bases fit TRBD2. The CDR3 is 15 amino acids. V lost 0 bases and J lost 9; bases outside the gene matches: 8. The germline CDR1 and CDR2 sequences are KGHSH and LQKENI. The CDR3 spells CASSPPAAGFLEQFF. The CDR3, as DNA: TGTGCCAGCTCACCACCAGCAGCGGGATTCCTTGAGCAGTTCTTC.

The chain couples TRBV25-1 to TRBJ2-1, with 12 bases fitting TRBD1. This CDR3 has 15 residues. Germline assignment: CDR1 MGHDK and CDR2 SYGVNS. V trimming: 7 bases; J trimming: 6 bases; junction bases outside the gene matches: 7. The CDR3 reads CASTAGTGGFNEQFF. The CDR3, as DNA: TGTGCCAGCACCGCCGGGACAGGGGGCTTCAATGAGCAGTTCTTC.

A note on this clone: Other DNA sequences in this specimen translate into the identical CDR3. V and J are TRBV5-1 and TRBJ2-7; 7 bases map to TRBD1. The CDR3 consists of 13 residues. Germline V gene data show CDR1 as SGHRS and CDR2 as YFSETQ. V shed 7 bases, J shed 1 base, and the junction held 5 bases outside the gene matches. In DNA, the CDR3 is TGCGCCAGCGCAAGGGACAGTTCCTACGAGCAGTACGTC. This translates into CASARDSSYEQYV.

The CDR3 DNA reads TGTGCCAGCAGTGATCCAGGGGGCCATGAAAAACTGTTTTTT. It specifies CASSDPGGHEKLFF. The gene calls are TRBV6-1 and TRBJ1-4, with 8 bases fitting TRBD1. CDR1 MNHNS and CDR2 SASEGT come from the germline V gene. The J segment lost 6 bases and the V segment lost 3 bases, leaving 3 bases of the junction unmatched. The CDR3 is 14 residues long.

This rearrangement joins TRBV19 to TRBJ2-1; 15 bases match TRBD2. Per germline, CDR1 LNHDA and CDR2 SQIVND (reference sequence). This CDR3 contains 17 residues. With 6 bases clipped from V and 4 bases from J, the junction kept 7 bases outside the gene matches. CDR3 sequence: CASSTGLAGGPYNEQFF. The CDR3, as DNA: TGTGCCAGTAGCACCGGACTAGCGGGAGGGCCTTACAATGAGCAGTTCTTC.

V is TRBV27 and J is TRBJ1-5; 7 bases are shared with TRBD1. Unmatched junction bases numbered 14, after V lost 8 bases and J lost 4 bases. Germline-derived CDR1 and CDR2 are MNHEY and SMNVEV (reference sequence). This CDR3 has 16 residues. CDR3 bases: TGTGCCAGCGTGAACCCCCTTACAGGGGCGAATCAGCCCCAGCATTTT. It yields the protein CASVNPLTGANQPQHF.

The chain uses TRBV11-2 and TRBJ2-7; 7 bases map to TRBD2. The germline V gene has CDR1 SGHAT and CDR2 FQNNGV. This CDR3 is built from 15 residues. The V and J ends lost 3 bases and 5 bases, in that order; junction bases with no gene match: 10. CDR3 nucleotide sequence: TGTGCCAGCAGCTTCCGGGGACGGGGGGTGGACGAGCAGTACGTC. Protein product: CASSFRGRGVDEQYV.

This rearrangement joins TRBV6-6 to TRBJ1-4; 10 nucleotides align to TRBD1. V lost 2 bases, J lost 1 base, and 1 base stayed unmatched. The CDR3 length is 16 residues. In germline, CDR1 is MNHNY, CDR2 SVGAGI (reference sequence). This CDR3 is CASSYGQGGTNEKLFF. For the CDR3, the DNA is TGTGCCAGCAGTTACGGACAGGGGGGAACTAATGAAAAACTGTTTTTT.

The chain carries TRBV4-3 and TRBJ2-5; no definite D call. The germline V gene has CDR1 LGHNA and CDR2 YSLEER. CDR3 length: 15 residues. Trimming pared 0 bases from V and 1 base from J, leaving 9 bases between. CDR3 sequence reads: CASSQELTVQETQYF. The CDR3 DNA follows: TGCGCCAGCAGCCAAGAACTCACAGTCCAAGAGACCCAGTACTTC.